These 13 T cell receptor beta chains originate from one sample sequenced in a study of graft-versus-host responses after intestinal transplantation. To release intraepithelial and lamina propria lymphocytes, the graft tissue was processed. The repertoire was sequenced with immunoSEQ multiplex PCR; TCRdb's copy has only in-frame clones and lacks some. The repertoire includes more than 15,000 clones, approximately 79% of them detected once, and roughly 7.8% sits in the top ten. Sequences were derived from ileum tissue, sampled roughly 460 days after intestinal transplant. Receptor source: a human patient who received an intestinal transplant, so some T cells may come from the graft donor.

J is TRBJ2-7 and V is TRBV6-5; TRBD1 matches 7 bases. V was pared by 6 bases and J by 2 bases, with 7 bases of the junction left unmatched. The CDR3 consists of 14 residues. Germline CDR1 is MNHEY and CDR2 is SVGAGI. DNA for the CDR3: TGTGCCAGCAGCCCCCGGACAGGCGCCTACGAGCAGTACTTC. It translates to CASSPRTGAYEQYF.

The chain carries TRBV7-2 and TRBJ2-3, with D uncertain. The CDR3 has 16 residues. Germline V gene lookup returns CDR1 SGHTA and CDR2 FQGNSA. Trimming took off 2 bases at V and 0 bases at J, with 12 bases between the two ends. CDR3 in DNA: TGTGCCAGCAGCTTACGGACCGGACCTAGCACAGATACGCAGTATTTT. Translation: CASSLRTGPSTDTQYF.

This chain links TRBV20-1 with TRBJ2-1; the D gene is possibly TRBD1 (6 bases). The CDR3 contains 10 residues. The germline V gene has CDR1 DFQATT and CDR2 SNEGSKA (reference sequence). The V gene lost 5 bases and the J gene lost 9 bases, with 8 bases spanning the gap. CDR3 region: CSAQGSEQFF. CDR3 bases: TGCAGTGCTCAGGGGAGTGAGCAGTTCTTC.

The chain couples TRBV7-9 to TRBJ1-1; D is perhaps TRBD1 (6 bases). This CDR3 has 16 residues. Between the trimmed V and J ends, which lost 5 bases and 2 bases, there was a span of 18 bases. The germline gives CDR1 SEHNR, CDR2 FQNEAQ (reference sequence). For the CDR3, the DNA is TGTGCCAGCAGCCCTAGGCCCCAGGGGATTAACACTGAAGCTTTCTTT. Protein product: CASSPRPQGINTEAFF. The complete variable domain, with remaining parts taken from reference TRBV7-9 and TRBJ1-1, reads DTGVSQNPRHKITKRGQNVTFRCDPISEHNRLYWYRQTLGQGPEFLTYFQNEAQLEKSRLLSDRFSAERPKGSFSTLEIQRTEQGDSAMYLCASSPRPQGINTEAFFGQGTRLTVV.

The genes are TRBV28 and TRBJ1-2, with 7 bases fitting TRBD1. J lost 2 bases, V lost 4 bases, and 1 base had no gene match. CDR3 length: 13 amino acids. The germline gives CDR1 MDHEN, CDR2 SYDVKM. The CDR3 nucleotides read TGTGCCAGCAGTTCGGGACAGAACTATGGCTACACCTTC. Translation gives CASSSGQNYGYTF.

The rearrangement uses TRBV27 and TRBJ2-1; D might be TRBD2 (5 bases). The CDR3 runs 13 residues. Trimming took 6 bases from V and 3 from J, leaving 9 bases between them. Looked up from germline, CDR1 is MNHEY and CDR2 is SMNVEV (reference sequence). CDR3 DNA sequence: TGTGCCAGCAGGAGGGAGCTCTACAATGAGCAGTTCTTC. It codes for CASRRELYNEQFF.

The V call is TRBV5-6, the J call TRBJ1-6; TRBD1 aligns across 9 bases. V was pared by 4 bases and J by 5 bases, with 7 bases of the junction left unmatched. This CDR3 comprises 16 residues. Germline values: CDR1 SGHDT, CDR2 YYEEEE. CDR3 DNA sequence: TGTGCCAGCAGCCCACGGACAGGGGACCATAATTCACCCCTCCACTTT. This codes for CASSPRTGDHNSPLHF.

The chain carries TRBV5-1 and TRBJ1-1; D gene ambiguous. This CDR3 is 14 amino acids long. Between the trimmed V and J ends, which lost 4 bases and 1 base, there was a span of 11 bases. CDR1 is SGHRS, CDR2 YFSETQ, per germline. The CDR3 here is CASSPSDPNTEAFF. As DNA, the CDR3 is TGCGCCAGCAGCCCTTCGGATCCGAACACTGAAGCTTTCTTT.

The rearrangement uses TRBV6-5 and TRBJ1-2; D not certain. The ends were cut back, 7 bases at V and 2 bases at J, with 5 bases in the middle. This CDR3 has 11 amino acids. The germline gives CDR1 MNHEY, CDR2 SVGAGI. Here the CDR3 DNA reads TGTGCCAGCACGGGGAACTATGGCTACACCTTC. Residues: CASTGNYGYTF.

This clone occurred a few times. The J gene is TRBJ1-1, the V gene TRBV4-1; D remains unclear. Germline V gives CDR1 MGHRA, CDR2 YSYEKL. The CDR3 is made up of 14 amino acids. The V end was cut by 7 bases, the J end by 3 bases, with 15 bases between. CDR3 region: CASKFGPAYTEAFF. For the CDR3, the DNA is TGCGCCAGCAAATTTGGCCCGGCATACACTGAAGCTTTCTTT.

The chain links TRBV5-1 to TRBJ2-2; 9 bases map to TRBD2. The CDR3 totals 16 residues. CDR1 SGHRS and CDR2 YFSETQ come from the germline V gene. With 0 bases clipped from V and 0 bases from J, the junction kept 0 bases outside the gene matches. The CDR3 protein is CASSLGLAANTGELFF. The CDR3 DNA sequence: TGCGCCAGCAGCTTGGGACTAGCGGCGAACACCGGGGAGCTGTTTTTT.

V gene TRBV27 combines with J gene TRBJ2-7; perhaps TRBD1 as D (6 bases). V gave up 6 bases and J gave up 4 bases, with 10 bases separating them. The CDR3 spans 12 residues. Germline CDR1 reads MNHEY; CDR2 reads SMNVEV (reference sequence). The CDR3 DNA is TGTGCCAGCAGGGGGCAGGGGTACGAGCAGTACTTC. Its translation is CASRGQGYEQYF.

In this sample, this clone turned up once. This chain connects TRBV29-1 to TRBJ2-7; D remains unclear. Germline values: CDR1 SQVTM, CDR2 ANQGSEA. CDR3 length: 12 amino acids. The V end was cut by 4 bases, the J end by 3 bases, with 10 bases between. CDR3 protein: CSVGDRDYEQYF. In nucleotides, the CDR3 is TGCAGCGTTGGAGATAGAGACTACGAGCAGTACTTC.